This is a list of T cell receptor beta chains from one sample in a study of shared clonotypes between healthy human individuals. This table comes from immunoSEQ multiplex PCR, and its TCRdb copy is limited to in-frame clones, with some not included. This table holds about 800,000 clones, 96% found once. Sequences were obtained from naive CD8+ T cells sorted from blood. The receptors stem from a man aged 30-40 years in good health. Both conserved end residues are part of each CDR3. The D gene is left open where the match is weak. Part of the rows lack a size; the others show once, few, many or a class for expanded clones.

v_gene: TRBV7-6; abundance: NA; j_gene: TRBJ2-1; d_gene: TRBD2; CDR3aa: CASGGFGGDSGRVNEQFF; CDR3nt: TGTGCCAGCGGGGGATTCGGGGGAGATAGCGGGAGAGTCAATGAGCAGTTCTTC
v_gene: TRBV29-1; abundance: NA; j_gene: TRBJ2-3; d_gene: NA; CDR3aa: CSVELGADNTQYF; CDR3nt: TGCAGCGTTGAATTAGGGGCGGACAATACGCAGTATTTT
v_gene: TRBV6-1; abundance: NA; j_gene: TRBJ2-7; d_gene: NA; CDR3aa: CASSDRGNYEQYF; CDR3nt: TGTGCCAGCAGTGATAGGGGAAACTACGAGCAGTACTTC
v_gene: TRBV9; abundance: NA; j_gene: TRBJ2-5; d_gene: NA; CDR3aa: CASSITQETQYF; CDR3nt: TGTGCCAGCAGCATAACGCAAGAGACCCAGTACTTC
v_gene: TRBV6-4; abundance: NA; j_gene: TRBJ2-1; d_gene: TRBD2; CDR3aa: CASSDGLADEQFF; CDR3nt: TGTGCCAGCAGTGACGGGCTAGCGGATGAGCAGTTCTTC
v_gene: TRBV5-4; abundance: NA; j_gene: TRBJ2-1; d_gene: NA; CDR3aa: CASSSRMNNEQFF; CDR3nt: TGTGCCAGCAGCTCCCGTATGAACAATGAGCAGTTCTTC
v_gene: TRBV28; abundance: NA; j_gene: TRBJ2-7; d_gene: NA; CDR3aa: CASSWRQGGESSYEQYF; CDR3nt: TGTGCCAGCAGTTGGCGCCAGGGCGGGGAGAGCTCCTACGAGCAGTACTTC
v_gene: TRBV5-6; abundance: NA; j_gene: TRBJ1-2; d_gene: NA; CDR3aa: CASRQASDYGYTF; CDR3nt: TGTGCCAGCAGACAGGCCTCCGACTATGGCTACACCTTC
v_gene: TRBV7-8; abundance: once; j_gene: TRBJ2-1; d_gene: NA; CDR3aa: CASSGYNEQFF; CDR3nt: TGTGCCAGCAGCGGATACAATGAGCAGTTCTTC
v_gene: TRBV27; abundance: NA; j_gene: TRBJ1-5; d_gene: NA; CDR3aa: CASSLSPGDQPQHF; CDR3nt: TGTGCCAGCAGTTTATCCCCAGGAGATCAGCCCCAGCATTTT
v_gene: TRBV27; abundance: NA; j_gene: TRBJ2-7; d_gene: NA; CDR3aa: CASSPSFGARAYEQYF; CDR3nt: TGTGCCAGCAGTCCATCCTTTGGGGCCCGCGCCTACGAGCAGTACTTC
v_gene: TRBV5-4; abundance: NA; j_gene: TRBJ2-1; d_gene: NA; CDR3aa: CASSPNPGDSFYNEQFF; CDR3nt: TGTGCCAGCAGCCCAAACCCGGGAGACAGTTTCTACAATGAGCAGTTCTTC
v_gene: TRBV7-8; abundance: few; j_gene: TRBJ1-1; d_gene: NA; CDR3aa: CASSQNTEAFF; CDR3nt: TGTGCCAGCAGCCAGAACACTGAAGCTTTCTTT
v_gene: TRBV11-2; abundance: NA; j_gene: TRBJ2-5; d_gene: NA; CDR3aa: CASSLGSGWGQETQYF; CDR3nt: TGTGCCAGCAGCTTAGGGAGCGGGTGGGGCCAAGAGACCCAGTACTTC
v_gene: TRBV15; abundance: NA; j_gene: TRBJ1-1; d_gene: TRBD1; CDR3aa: CATSTTLNPGTDFTEAFF; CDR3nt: TGTGCCACCAGTACTACTCTGAACCCTGGGACAGATTTCACTGAAGCTTTCTTT
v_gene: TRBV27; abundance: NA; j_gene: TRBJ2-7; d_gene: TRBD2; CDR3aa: CASAGVSYEQYF; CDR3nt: TGTGCCAGCGCGGGAGTATCCTACGAGCAGTACTTC
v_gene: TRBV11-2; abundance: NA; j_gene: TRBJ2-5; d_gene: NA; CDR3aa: CASTAKGGRETQYF; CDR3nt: TGTGCCAGCACGGCAAAAGGGGGGCGAGAGACCCAGTACTTC
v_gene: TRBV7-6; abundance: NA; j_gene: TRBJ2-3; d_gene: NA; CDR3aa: CASSLRNKLADTQYF; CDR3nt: TGTGCCAGCAGCTTACGAAACAAATTAGCAGATACGCAGTATTTT
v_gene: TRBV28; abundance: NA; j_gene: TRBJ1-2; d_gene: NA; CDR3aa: CASRPRGGNYGYTF; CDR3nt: TGTGCCAGCAGACCCCGGGGAGGAAACTATGGCTACACCTTC
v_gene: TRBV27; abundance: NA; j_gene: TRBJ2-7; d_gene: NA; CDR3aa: CASSSRVTYEQYF; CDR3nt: TGTGCCAGCAGTTCCCGGGTCACCTACGAGCAGTACTTC
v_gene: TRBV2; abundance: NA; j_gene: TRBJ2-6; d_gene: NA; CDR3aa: CASSEAGVISGANVLTF; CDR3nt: TGTGCCAGCAGTGAAGCTGGTGTGATCTCTGGGGCCAACGTCCTGACTTTC
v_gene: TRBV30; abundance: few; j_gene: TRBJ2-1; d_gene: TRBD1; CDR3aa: CAWSGDRVLYNEQFF; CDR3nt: TGTGCCTGGAGCGGAGACAGGGTGCTCTACAATGAGCAGTTCTTC